The 13 T cell receptor beta chains given below trace back to one sample, sequenced in a study of blood T cell repertoires in COVID-19. Using immunoSEQ multiplex PCR, the repertoire was profiled, and TCRdb retains in-frame clones only, with some absent. This sample has more than 150,000 clones; approximately 84% occur once, and the top ten carry 6.5% to 8.5%. Sequencing input: peripheral blood. The receptors were sampled from a human donor in a cohort sampled during active COVID-19.

The chain has TRBV29-1 and TRBJ2-1; D gene ambiguous. This CDR3 comprises 15 residues. With 3 bases removed from V and 0 bases from J, the gap between germline ends came to 12 bases. Per the germline V gene, CDR1 is SQVTM and CDR2 is ANQGSEA. This CDR3 is CSVDVQVSSYNEQFF. CDR3 DNA sequence: TGCAGCGTTGATGTTCAGGTGAGCTCCTACAATGAGCAGTTCTTC.

The chain has TRBV27 and TRBJ2-7; 10 bases are shared with TRBD1. CDR1 is MNHEY, CDR2 SMNVEV, per germline (reference sequence). Losses at the gene ends were 3 bases for V and 0 bases for J; bases not matched to a gene: 5. The CDR3 has 16 amino acids. CDR3 residues: CASSFLGTGDSYEQYF. The CDR3, as DNA: TGTGCCAGCAGTTTCTTAGGGACAGGGGACTCCTACGAGCAGTACTTC.

This clone was detected only once. This chain uses TRBV6-5 with TRBJ2-1, with 8 bases that match TRBD2. The CDR3 is 14 amino acids. Germline V lookup: CDR1 MNHEY, CDR2 SVGAGI. Germline trimming cut 6 bases from V and 9 bases from J; bases unmatched to any gene: 10. The CDR3, as DNA: TGTGCCAGCAGCGGTAGCGGGGTTACCTCTGAGCAGTTCTTC. Amino acid sequence: CASSGSGVTSEQFF.

The chain combines TRBV6-6 with TRBJ2-7, with D tentatively TRBD1 (6 bases). The CDR3 runs to 13 residues. Looked up from germline, CDR1 is MNHNY and CDR2 is SVGAGI (reference sequence). V was cut by 7 bases and J by 3 bases, with 13 bases left in between. CDR3 sequence: CASTRTEHYEQYF. In DNA, the CDR3 is TGTGCCAGCACCCGGACAGAACACTACGAGCAGTACTTC.

This clone was observed a few times. The V call is TRBV30, the J call TRBJ1-2, with 7 bases fitting TRBD1. The CDR3 has 12 residues. The germline gives CDR1 GTSNPN, CDR2 SVGIG (reference sequence). The V segment lost 1 base and the J segment 6 bases; nucleotides outside the gene matches: 2. CDR3 nucleotide sequence: TGTGCCTGGAGTGATACAGGGGATGGCTACACCTTC. It is translated as CAWSDTGDGYTF.

This clone appeared a single time. The V gene is TRBV12-3 or TRBV12-4, the J gene TRBJ1-2, with 7 nucleotides matching TRBD1. This CDR3 is built from 12 residues. Trimming cost V 7 bases and J 4 bases; bases outside gene matches: 3. In DNA, the CDR3 is TGTGCCAGCAACGACAGGGCCTATGGCTACACCTTC. This encodes CASNDRAYGYTF.

The chain uses TRBV7-9 and TRBJ1-2; no clear D gene. Per the germline V gene, CDR1 is SEHNR and CDR2 is FQNEAQ (reference sequence). The CDR3 runs 15 residues. Trimming took 4 bases from V and 8 from J, leaving 20 bases between them. The CDR3 DNA reads as TGTGCCAGCAGCTCCCCCGGCCGCGGCGAGCGGGGCTACACCTTC. It encodes CASSSPGRGERGYTF.

The rearrangement uses TRBV4-1 and TRBJ2-7, with D perhaps TRBD2 (6 bases). Trimming removed 0 bases at V and 6 bases at J, with 18 bases between. This CDR3 comprises 16 residues. CDR1 and CDR2 (germline): MGHRA, YSYEKL. The CDR3 DNA reads as TGCGCCAGCAGCCAAGATCGTGCGCGGGATCTACGCGAGCAGTACTTC. Protein product: CASSQDRARDLREQYF.

The rearrangement joins TRBV9 to TRBJ1-1; 9 bases are a match to TRBD1. The CDR3 covers 13 residues. V lost 2 bases and J lost 4; bases outside the gene matches: 0. The germline V gene encodes CDR1 SGDLS and CDR2 YYNGEE. DNA for the CDR3: TGTGCCAGCAGCGTGACAGGGGGCACTGAAGCTTTCTTT. It codes for CASSVTGGTEAFF.

This clone came up once. The rearrangement links TRBV19 to TRBJ2-5; 10 bases map to TRBD1. Trimming removed 3 bases from V and 3 bases from J; junction bases left unmatched: 13. This CDR3 is built from 18 residues. Germline CDR1 LNHDA, CDR2 SQIVND (reference sequence). The CDR3, as DNA: TGTGCCAGTAGTATCTTCGGTGACAGGGGGCGTTTCAAAGAGACCCAGTACTTC. As protein: CASSIFGDRGRFKETQYF.

V and J are TRBV2 and TRBJ1-2; 10 nucleotides align to TRBD1. Germline V lookup: CDR1 SNHLY, CDR2 FYNNEI. Trimming removed 8 bases from V and 4 bases from J; junction bases left unmatched: 7. The CDR3 spans 14 residues. The DNA of the CDR3 is TGTGCCAGCGATCCGGGACAGGGGACCTATGGCTACACCTTC. Protein product: CASDPGQGTYGYTF. The variable domain in full, completed from reference TRBV2 and TRBJ1-2, reads EPEVTQTPSHQVTQMGQEVILRCVPISNHLYFYWYRQILGQKVEFLVSFYNNEISEKSEIFDDQFSVERPDGSNFTLKIRSTKLEDSAMYFCASDPGQGTYGYTFGSGTRLTVV.

This clone has a count of ten or more. J is TRBJ2-5 and V is TRBV7-9; 8 nucleotides match TRBD1. The CDR3 consists of 17 residues. The V gene's germline CDR1 is SEHNR and CDR2 FQNEAQ (reference sequence). Germline trimming cut 5 bases from V and 0 bases from J; bases unmatched to any gene: 11. CDR3 sequence reads: CASSTNGQGKDQETQYF. Here the CDR3 DNA reads TGTGCCAGCAGCACCAACGGACAGGGTAAAGACCAAGAGACCCAGTACTTC. The variable domain in full, with the rest retrieved from reference TRBV7-9 and TRBJ2-5, is DTGVSQNPRHKITKRGQNVTFRCDPISEHNRLYWYRQTLGQGPEFLTYFQNEAQLEKSRLLSDRFSAERPKGSFSTLEIQRTEQGDSAMYLCASSTNGQGKDQETQYFGPGTRLLVL.

The V gene is TRBV4-2, the J gene TRBJ2-2; D remains ambiguous. V was trimmed by 0 bases and J by 6 bases, leaving 11 bases between them. CDR3 length: 15 residues. Germline CDR1 is LGHNA and CDR2 is YNFKEQ. CDR3 amino acids: CASSQEGSMPGELFF. The CDR3 coding sequence is TGTGCCAGCAGCCAAGAGGGCAGTATGCCCGGGGAGCTGTTTTTT.